The 21 T cell receptor beta chains below all came from one sample that was sequenced in a study of read filtering for tumor transcriptome and immune sequencing. The library was built from 400 ng RNA with molecular barcoded adaptors for alpha/delta and beta/gamma chains. MiXCR, applied by TCRdb to the reads, yields one record per CDR3 protein. Of some 80,000 distinct CDR3 sequences listed, 12% are singletons. The source material was a population of CD138-negative cells sorted from bone marrow. The source is a donor aged 40 or over with multiple myeloma.

This clonotype appeared many times. This sequence joins TRBV6-2 or TRBV6-3 and TRBJ1-1; D is uncertain. Germline V lookup: CDR1 MNHEY, CDR2 SVGEGT. V gave up 0 bases and J gave up 4 bases, with 15 bases separating them. The CDR3 runs to 16 residues. The DNA of the CDR3 is TGTGCCAGCAGTTACTCCACCGGAGGAGGGAGCACTGAAGCTTTCTTT. Amino acid sequence: CASSYSTGGGSTEAFF.

CDR3 region: CASRQGQLYNEQFF. CDR3 coding DNA: TGCGCCAGCAGACAGGGTCAGTTGTACAATGAGCAGTTCTTC. J is TRBJ2-1 and V is TRBV5-1; possible D gene TRBD1, 6 bases. The germline V gene encodes CDR1 SGHRS and CDR2 YFSETQ. V lost 5 bases and J 4 bases, leaving 13 bases between the germline ends. This CDR3 region has 14 residues.

This clonotype was seen ten or more times. The chain carries TRBV6-5 and TRBJ1-5; TRBD1 might be the D (5 bases). The germline gives CDR1 MNHEY, CDR2 SVGAGI. Trimming left V 6 bases short and J 5 bases short, with 11 bases between. This CDR3 is built from 13 residues. CDR3 amino acids: CASREQEYQPQHF. CDR3 sequence (DNA): TGTGCCAGCAGAGAACAGGAGTATCAGCCCCAGCATTTT.

The table lists this clonotype with many counts. The CDR3 loop reads CAWRKWGGNEQFF. The CDR3 region has the DNA TGTGCCTGGAGGAAATGGGGGGGCAATGAGCAGTTCTTC. The chain uses TRBV30 and TRBJ2-1; the match to TRBD2 covers 7 bases. CDR1 is GTSNPN and CDR2 is SVGIG in the germline V gene (reference sequence). V lost 3 bases to trimming and J lost 6 bases; unmatched junction nucleotides: 5. The CDR3 runs 13 residues. Drawing the rest from reference TRBV30 and TRBJ2-1, the complete variable domain is SQTIHQWPATLVQPVGSPLSLECTVEGTSNPNLYWYRQAAGRGLQLLFYSVGIGQISSEVPQNLSASRPQDRQFILSSKKLLLSDSGFYLCAWRKWGGNEQFFGPGTRLTVL.

This clonotype was recorded at least ten times. The chain is built from TRBV25-1 and TRBJ2-5; D assignment may be TRBD1 or TRBD2 (5 bases each). In germline, CDR1 is MGHDK, CDR2 SYGVNS. The CDR3 length is 15 residues. V was pared by 4 bases and J by 5 bases, with 17 bases between. This chain's CDR3 is CASSAPPGRRETQYF. The CDR3 nucleotides read TGTGCCAGCAGTGCGCCTCCGGGACGTAGGGAGACCCAGTACTTC.

This sequence joins TRBV7-8 and TRBJ1-1; D remains unclear. V lost 4 bases and J lost 4, with 10 bases in between. Germline V gives CDR1 SGHVS, CDR2 FQNEAQ. This CDR3 spans 13 amino acids. Here the CDR3 DNA reads TGTGCCAGCAGCTCCACCGAGGGCACTGAAGCTTTCTTT. This sequence encodes CASSSTEGTEAFF.

This clonotype was observed at least ten times. The chain couples TRBV24-1 to TRBJ2-2; 7 positions agree with TRBD2. Germline loops: CDR1 KGHDR, CDR2 SFDVKD. V gave up 1 base and J gave up 4 bases; unmatched junction bases: 5. This CDR3 spans 16 amino acids. The DNA of the CDR3 is TGTGCCACCAGTGATTTCGGGGGGTCGATCACCGGGGAGCTGTTTTTT. Translation: CATSDFGGSITGELFF.

This sequence joins TRBV5-1 and TRBJ2-7, with 7 bases fitting TRBD2. CDR3 length: 14 amino acids. Germline trimming cut 7 bases from V and 1 base from J; bases unmatched to any gene: 8. Germline V gene lookup returns CDR1 SGHRS and CDR2 YFSETQ. This CDR3 reads CASSRDYTSYEQYF. The CDR3 DNA reads as TGCGCCAGCTCCCGGGACTATACTTCCTACGAGCAGTACTTC.

The chain couples TRBV5-1 to TRBJ2-7, with a weak D call TRBD2 (5 bases). The ends were cut back, 0 bases at V and 2 bases at J, with 12 bases in the middle. This CDR3 is built from 15 residues. Germline V gene lookup returns CDR1 SGHRS and CDR2 YFSETQ. In DNA, the CDR3 is TGCGCCAGCAGCTTGGAACCGGCGGAGGCCTACGAGCAGTACTTC. Its protein product is CASSLEPAEAYEQYF.

This clonotype was recorded at least ten times. This sequence joins TRBV7-8 and TRBJ1-5, with no clear D. V was clipped by 2 bases and J by 3 bases, with 2 bases between them. Germline V gene lookup returns CDR1 SGHVS and CDR2 FQNEAQ. The CDR3 spans 12 residues. The CDR3, as DNA: TGTGCCAGCAGCTTAAACAATCAGCCCCAGCATTTT. It translates to CASSLNNQPQHF.

This clonotype came up many times. The rearrangement links TRBV20-1 to TRBJ2-7; tentatively, D is TRBD1 (7 bases). Germline assignment: CDR1 DFQATT and CDR2 SNEGSKA (reference sequence). The ends were cut back, 6 bases at V and 6 bases at J, with 18 bases in the middle. The CDR3 loop spans 13 amino acids. The CDR3 here is CSARRGQTSEQYF. As DNA, the CDR3 is TGCAGTGCGCGGCGGGGACAGACGTCCGAGCAGTACTTC.

This clonotype was found many times. CDR3 sequence (DNA): TGTGCCAGCAGCCAAGAAGGAGGGTCGATCAACTATGGCTACACCTTC. Its translation is CASSQEGGSINYGYTF. V is TRBV4-2 and J is TRBJ1-2; D gene uncertain. The germline V gene encodes CDR1 LGHNA and CDR2 YNFKEQ. Trimming took off 0 bases at V and 2 bases at J, with 13 bases between the two ends. This CDR3 is 16 amino acids long.

Notes on this clonotype: This may come from a read error, since a much larger clone is one base off. The rearrangement links TRBV10-3 to TRBJ2-1; TRBD2 is a possible D gene (5 bases). V was trimmed by 2 bases and J by 8 bases, leaving 13 bases between them. The CDR3 loop spans 14 amino acids. CDR1 and CDR2 from the germline V gene are ENHRY and SYGVKD. DNA of the CDR3: TGTGCCATCAGTGAGAATAGCGAGATAGATGAGCAGTTCTTC. It specifies CAISENSEIDEQFF.

There are many counts of this clonotype. The chain has TRBV25-1 and TRBJ1-4; tentative D call: TRBD1 (5 bases). V was trimmed by 3 bases and J by 5 bases, leaving 10 bases between them. Germline lookup yields CDR1 MGHDK and CDR2 SYGVNS. The CDR3 has 14 residues. Here the CDR3 reads CASSERRGNEKLFF. DNA of the CDR3: TGTGCCAGCAGTGAGAGGAGGGGAAATGAAAAACTGTTTTTT.

The table lists this clonotype with many counts. The V and J genes are TRBV7-9 and TRBJ1-2, with 8 bases identical to TRBD1. Germline CDR1 is SEHNR and CDR2 is FQNEAQ (reference sequence). The ends lost 4 bases at V and 2 bases at J; junction bases unmatched: 9. This CDR3 contains 16 residues. CDR3 in DNA: TGTGCCAGCAGCTCAGCAGTCCACAGGGGGAACTATGGCTACACCTTC. Protein product: CASSSAVHRGNYGYTF.

In its sample, this clonotype was seen many times. Its ends do not fully match the called genes, so a read error is possible. CDR3 sequence reads: CASTTRGGLAGVVF. In nucleotides, the CDR3 is TGTGCCAGCACCACAAGAGGGGGACTAGCGGGAGTAGTCTTC. V and J are TRBV12-3 or TRBV12-4 and TRBJ2-1; 14 bases are shared with TRBD2. This CDR3 has 14 amino acids.

This clonotype occurred many times. CDR3: CASSLGGPKEQFF. The CDR3 DNA reads TGTGCCAGCAGCTTGGGGGGACCCAAGGAGCAGTTCTTC. The chain couples TRBV5-6 to TRBJ2-1; D may correspond to TRBD1 or TRBD2 (5 bases each). Germline V gene data show CDR1 as SGHDT and CDR2 as YYEEEE. The CDR3 runs to 13 residues. V was clipped by 0 bases and J by 10 bases, with 11 bases between them.

Of note for this clonotype: A much more abundant neighbour one base away suggests this may be a read error. The V call is TRBV20-1, the J call TRBJ2-1; D unclear. The CDR3 has 14 amino acids. CDR1 and CDR2 from the germline V gene are DFQATT and SNEGSKA (reference sequence). CDR3 bases: TGCAGTGCTAGCACAGCCTTATATTACAATGAGCGGTTCTTC. Protein: CSASTALYYNERFF.

At least ten counts were recorded for this clonotype. The V call is TRBV20-1, the J call TRBJ2-7; either TRBD1 or TRBD2 may supply D (5 bases each). V was cut by 5 bases and J by 5 bases, with 16 bases left in between. The V gene's germline CDR1 is DFQATT and CDR2 SNEGSKA (reference sequence). CDR3 length equals 13 residues. The CDR3 nucleotides are TGCAGTGCTGAGGGACCGCCGTTCGACGAGCAGTACTTC. Translating gives CSAEGPPFDEQYF.

Many counts were recorded for this clonotype. The chain combines TRBV9 with TRBJ2-1; a possible D gene is TRBD2 (6 bases). Germline CDR1 SGDLS, CDR2 YYNGEE. The CDR3 has 16 amino acids. Trimming cost V 6 bases and J 2 bases, with 18 bases left between them. CDR3 residues: CASNDTRESAYNEQFF. DNA for the CDR3: TGTGCCAGCAACGATACCCGGGAGTCCGCCTACAATGAGCAGTTCTTC.

This clonotype has a count of ten or more. The rearrangement uses TRBV29-1 and TRBJ1-2, with D hard to call. There are 10 residues in the CDR3. Germline V gives CDR1 SQVTM, CDR2 ANQGSEA. Trimming left V 6 bases short and J 8 bases short, with 10 bases between. This CDR3 reads CSVAESGYTF. CDR3 coding DNA: TGCAGCGTGGCCGAGAGCGGCTACACCTTC.